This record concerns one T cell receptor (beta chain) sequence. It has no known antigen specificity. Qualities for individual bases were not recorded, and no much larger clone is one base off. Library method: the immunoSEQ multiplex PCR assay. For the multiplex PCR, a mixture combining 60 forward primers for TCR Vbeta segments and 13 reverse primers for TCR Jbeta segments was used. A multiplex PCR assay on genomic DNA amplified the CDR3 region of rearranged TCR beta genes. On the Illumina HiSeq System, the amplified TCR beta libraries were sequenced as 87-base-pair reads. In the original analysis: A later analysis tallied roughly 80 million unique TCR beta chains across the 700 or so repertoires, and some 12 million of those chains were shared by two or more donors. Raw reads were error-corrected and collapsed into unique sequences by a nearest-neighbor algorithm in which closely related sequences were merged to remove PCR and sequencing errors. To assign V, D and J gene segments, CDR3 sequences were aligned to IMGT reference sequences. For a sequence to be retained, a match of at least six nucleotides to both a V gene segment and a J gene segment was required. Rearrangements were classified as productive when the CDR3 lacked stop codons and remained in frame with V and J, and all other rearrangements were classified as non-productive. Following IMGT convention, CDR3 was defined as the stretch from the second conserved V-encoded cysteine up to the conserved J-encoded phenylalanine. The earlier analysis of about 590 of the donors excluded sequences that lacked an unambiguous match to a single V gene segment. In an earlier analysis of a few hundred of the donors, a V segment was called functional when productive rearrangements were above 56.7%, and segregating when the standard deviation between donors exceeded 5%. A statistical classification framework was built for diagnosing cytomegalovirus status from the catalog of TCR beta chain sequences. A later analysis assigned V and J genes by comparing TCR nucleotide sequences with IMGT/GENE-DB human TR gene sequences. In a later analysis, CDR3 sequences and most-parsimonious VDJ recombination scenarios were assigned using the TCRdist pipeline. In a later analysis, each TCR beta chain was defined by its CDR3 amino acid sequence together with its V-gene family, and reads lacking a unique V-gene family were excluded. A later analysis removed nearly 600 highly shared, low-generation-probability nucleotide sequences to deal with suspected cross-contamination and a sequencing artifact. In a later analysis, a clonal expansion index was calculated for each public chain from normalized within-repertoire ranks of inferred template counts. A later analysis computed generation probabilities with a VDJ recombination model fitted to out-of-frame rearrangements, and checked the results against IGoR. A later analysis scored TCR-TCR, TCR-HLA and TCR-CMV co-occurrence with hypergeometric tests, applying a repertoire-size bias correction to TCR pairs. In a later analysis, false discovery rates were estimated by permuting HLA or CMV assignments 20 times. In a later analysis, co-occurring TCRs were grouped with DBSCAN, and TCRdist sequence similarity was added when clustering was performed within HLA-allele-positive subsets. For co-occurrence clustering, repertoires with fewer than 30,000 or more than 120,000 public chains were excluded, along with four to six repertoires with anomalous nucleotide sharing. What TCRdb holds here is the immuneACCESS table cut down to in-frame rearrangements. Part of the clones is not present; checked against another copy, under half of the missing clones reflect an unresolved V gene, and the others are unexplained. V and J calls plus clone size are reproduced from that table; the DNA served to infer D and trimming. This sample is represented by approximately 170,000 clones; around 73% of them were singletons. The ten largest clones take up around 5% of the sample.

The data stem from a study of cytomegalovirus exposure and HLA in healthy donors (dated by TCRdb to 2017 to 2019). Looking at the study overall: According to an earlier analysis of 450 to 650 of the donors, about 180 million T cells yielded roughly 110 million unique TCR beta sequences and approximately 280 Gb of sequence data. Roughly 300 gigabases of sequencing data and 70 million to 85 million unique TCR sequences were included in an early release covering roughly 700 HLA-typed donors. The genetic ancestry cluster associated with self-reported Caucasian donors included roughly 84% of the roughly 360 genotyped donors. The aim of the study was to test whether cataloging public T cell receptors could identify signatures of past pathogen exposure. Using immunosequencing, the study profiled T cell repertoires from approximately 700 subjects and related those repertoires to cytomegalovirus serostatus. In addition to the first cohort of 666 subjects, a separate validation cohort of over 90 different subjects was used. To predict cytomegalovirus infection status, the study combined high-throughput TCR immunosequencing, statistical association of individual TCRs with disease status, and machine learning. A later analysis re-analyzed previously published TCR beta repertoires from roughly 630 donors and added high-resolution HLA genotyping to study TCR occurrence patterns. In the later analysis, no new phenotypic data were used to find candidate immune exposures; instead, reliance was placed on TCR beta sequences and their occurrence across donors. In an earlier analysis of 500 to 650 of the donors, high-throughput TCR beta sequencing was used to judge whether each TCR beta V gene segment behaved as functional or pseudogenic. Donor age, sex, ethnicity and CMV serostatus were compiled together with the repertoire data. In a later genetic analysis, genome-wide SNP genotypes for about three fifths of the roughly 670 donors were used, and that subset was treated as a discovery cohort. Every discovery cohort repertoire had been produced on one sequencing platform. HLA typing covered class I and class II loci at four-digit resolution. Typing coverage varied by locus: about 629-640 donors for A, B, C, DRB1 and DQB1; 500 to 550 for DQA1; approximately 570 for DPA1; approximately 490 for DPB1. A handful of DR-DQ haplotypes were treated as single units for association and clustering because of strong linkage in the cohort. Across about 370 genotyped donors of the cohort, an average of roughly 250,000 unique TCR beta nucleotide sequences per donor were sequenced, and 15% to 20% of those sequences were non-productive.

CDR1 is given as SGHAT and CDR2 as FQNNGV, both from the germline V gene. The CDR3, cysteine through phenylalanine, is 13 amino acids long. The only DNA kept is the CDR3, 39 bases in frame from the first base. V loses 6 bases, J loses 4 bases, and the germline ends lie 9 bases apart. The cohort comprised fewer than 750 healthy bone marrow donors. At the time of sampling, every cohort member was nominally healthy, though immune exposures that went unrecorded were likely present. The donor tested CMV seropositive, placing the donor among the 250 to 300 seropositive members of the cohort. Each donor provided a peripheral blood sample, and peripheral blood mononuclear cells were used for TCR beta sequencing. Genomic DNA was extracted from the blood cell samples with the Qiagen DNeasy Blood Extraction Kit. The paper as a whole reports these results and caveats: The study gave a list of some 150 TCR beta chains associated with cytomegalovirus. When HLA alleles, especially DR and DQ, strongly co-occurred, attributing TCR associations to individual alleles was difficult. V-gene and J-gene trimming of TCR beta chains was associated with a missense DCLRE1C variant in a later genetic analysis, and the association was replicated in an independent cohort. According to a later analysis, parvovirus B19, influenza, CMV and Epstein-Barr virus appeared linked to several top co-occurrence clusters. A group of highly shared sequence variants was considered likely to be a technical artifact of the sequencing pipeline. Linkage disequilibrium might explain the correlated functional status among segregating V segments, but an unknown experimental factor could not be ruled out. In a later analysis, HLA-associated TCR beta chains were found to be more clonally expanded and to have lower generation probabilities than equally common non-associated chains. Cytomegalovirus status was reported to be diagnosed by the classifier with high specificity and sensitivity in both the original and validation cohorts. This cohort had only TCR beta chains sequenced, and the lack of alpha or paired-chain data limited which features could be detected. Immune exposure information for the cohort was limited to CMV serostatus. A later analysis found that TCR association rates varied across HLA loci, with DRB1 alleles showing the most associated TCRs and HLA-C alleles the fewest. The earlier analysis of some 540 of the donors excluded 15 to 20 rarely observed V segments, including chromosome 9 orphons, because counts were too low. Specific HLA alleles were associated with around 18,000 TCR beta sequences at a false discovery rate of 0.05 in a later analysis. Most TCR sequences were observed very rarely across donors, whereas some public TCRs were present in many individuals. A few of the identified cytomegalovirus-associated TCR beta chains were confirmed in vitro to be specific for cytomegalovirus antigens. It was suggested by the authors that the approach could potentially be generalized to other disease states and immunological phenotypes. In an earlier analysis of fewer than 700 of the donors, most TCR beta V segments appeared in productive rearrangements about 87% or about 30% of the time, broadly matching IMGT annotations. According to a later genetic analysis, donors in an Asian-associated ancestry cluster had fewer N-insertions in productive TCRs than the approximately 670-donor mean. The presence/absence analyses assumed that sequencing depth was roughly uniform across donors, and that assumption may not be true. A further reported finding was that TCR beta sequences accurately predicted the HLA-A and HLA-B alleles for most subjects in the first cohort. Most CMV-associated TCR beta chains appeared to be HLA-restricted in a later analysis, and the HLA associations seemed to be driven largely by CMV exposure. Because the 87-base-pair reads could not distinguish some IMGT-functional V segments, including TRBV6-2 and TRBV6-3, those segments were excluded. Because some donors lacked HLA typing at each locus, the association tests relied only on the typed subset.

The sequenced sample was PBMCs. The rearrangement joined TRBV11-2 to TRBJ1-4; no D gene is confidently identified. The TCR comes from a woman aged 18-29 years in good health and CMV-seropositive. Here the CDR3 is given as CASRDYNNEKLFF. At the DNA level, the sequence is TGTGCCAGCAGGGACTACAATAATGAAAAACTGTTTTTT.